A selection of T cell receptor beta chains follows, all from one sample in a study of T cell repertoires in cytomegalovirus infection. These receptors are not linked to any known antigen. TCRdb fed the reads into MiXCR, producing one record per CDR3 protein. The table lists fewer than 1,000,000 distinct CDR3 sequences, approximately 32% of them singletons. The specimen was cultured CD8+ T cells from PBMCs, collected from culture after CMV antigen stimulation. The receptors originated from a human donor in good health (CMV status not recorded). Some clones in this sample may be carry-over from other donors' samples. Each CDR3 is given with its conserved first and last residue. Fields, in order: clone size, D gene, J gene, V gene, CDR3 protein, CDR3 DNA. A D gene is named only where the DNA matches it firmly. Clone size is not always given. Where it is, it says once, few, many or a class for expanded clones.

abundance: .; d_gene: TRBD1; j_gene: TRBJ2-7; v_gene: TRBV7-6; CDR3aa: CASSSDRVPHEQYF; CDR3nt: TGTGCCAGCAGCTCCGACAGGGTTCCTCACGAGCAGTACTTC
abundance: few; d_gene: .; j_gene: TRBJ1-6; v_gene: TRBV7-9; CDR3aa: CASSSPTDRNDPRGALHF; CDR3nt: TGTGCCAGCAGCTCCCCGACAGACAGAAACGATCCTCGAGGAGCCCTCCACTTT
abundance: .; d_gene: .; j_gene: TRBJ2-2; v_gene: TRBV12-3/TRBV12-4; CDR3aa: CASGGLRTGELFF; CDR3nt: TGTGCCAGCGGCGGCCTGAGGACCGGGGAGCTGTTTTTT
abundance: .; d_gene: .; j_gene: TRBJ2-3; v_gene: TRBV6-2/TRBV6-3; CDR3aa: CASSYRVGGADRTDTQYF; CDR3nt: TGTGCCAGCAGTTACCGGGTGGGGGGAGCAGATCGCACAGATACGCAGTATTTT
abundance: many; d_gene: .; j_gene: TRBJ2-2; v_gene: TRBV7-8; CDR3aa: CASSNMRTLGELFF; CDR3nt: TGTGCCAGCAGCAACATGCGAACTCTTGGGGAGCTGTTTTTT
abundance: few; d_gene: TRBD1; j_gene: TRBJ1-5; v_gene: TRBV27; CDR3aa: CASSWTGPAGQPQHF; CDR3nt: TGTGCCAGCAGTTGGACAGGACCAGCGGGTCAGCCCCAGCATTTT
abundance: many; d_gene: TRBD2; j_gene: TRBJ2-4; v_gene: TRBV7-2; CDR3aa: CASSLYGLVAGGPIGDIQYF; CDR3nt: TGTGCCAGCAGCTTATATGGCTTGGTAGCGGGGGGGCCTATTGGCGACATTCAGTACTTC
abundance: few; d_gene: .; j_gene: TRBJ1-1; v_gene: TRBV12-3/TRBV12-4; CDR3aa: CASSFPAARTEAFF; CDR3nt: TGTGCCAGCAGTTTCCCCGCAGCTCGCACTGAAGCTTTCTTT
abundance: .; d_gene: TRBD2; j_gene: TRBJ2-1; v_gene: TRBV7-6; CDR3aa: CASSSIGTSGFFYNEQFF; CDR3nt: TGTGCCAGCAGCTCAATAGGAACTAGCGGGTTCTTCTACAATGAGCAGTTCTTC
abundance: .; d_gene: TRBD1; j_gene: TRBJ1-5; v_gene: TRBV20-1; CDR3aa: CSARFSGTGEYSNQPQHF; CDR3nt: TGCAGTGCTAGATTCTCCGGGACAGGTGAATATAGCAATCAGCCCCAGCATTTT